In this sample, the clone carrying this T cell receptor (beta chain) turned up a few times. Its antigen is not known. This sample was included in a study of human T cells and chemical hapten exposure. Overall study results and limits: As patch test score rose, PT1 expanded TCR counts tended to rise as well. Sensitization with DPC brought no change to TCRs above 1 in 1000 in frequency.

V was clipped by 3 bases and J by 2 bases, with 10 bases between them. The CDR3 length is 14 residues. Germline lookup yields CDR1 SGHNT and CDR2 YYREEE (reference sequence). Each CDR3 protein gets one entry after TCRdb re-called the RACE reads with MiXCR. This table holds around 69,000 distinct CDR3 sequences, about 9% found once. Time point specified: patch test 2, 6 weeks after DPC sensitization. The treatment here: therapeutic diphenylcyclopropenone sensitization with weekly scalp DPC. The clonotype comes from a woman aged 45-65 years with alopecia areata. Some clones in this sample may be carry-over from other donors' samples. The chain carries TRBV5-4 and TRBJ2-3; either TRBD1 or TRBD2 may supply D (5 bases each). The source was whole blood, collected in connection with sensitization to the hapten diphenylcyclopropenone (DPC). DNA for the CDR3: TGTGCCAGCAGCTCGAGGGGATACACAGATACGCAGTATTTT. It codes for CASSSRGYTDTQYF.